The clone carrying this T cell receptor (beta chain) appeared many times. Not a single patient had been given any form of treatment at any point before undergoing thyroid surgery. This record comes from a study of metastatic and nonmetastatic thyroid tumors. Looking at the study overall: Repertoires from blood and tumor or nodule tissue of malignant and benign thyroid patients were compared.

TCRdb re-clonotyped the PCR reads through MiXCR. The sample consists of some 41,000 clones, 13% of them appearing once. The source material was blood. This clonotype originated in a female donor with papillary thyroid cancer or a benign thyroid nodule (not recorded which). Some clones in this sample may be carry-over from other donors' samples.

Written as DNA, the CDR3 is TGTGCCAGCAGCCAAGATGTAACACTGGGCTATGGCTACACCTTC. As protein: CASSQDVTLGYGYTF. The chain is built from TRBV3-1 and TRBJ1-2; no definite D call. Germline CDR1 is LGHDT and CDR2 is YNNKEL (reference sequence). V was trimmed by 0 bases and J by 4 bases, leaving 12 bases between them. The CDR3 covers 15 residues.